Each of the 6 T cell receptor beta chains below was sequenced from the same sample in a study of T cells in tumors after PD-1 blockade. Using immunoSEQ multiplex PCR, the repertoire was profiled, and TCRdb retains in-frame clones only, with some absent. The data contain more than 50,000 clones, approximately 79% of them seen just once; the ten biggest clones take up about 4.5%. The material sequenced was PBMCs, taken after anti-PD-1 treatment. These receptors were taken from a human donor with basal cell carcinoma.

CDR3 sequence reads: CASSVALPSDTQYF. The CDR3 DNA follows: TGTGCCAGCAGCGTAGCTCTTCCGTCAGATACGCAGTATTTT. The chain combines TRBV9 with TRBJ2-3; D unclear. The CDR3 consists of 14 residues. Germline V gives CDR1 SGDLS, CDR2 YYNGEE. Trimming shortened V by 0 bases and J by 4 bases, and 9 bases separated the two germline ends. The entire variable domain, with the rest obtained from reference TRBV9 and TRBJ2-3, is as follows: DSGVTQTPKHLITATGQRVTLRCSPRSGDLSVYWYQQSLDQGLQFLIQYYNGEERAKGNILERFSAQQFPDLHSELNLSSLELGDSALYFCASSVALPSDTQYFGPGTRLTVL.

This sequence joins TRBV7-9 and TRBJ1-4, with TRBD1 matching 11 bases. V was clipped by 6 bases and J by 8 bases; unmatched bases: 5. Germline V gene data show CDR1 as SEHNR and CDR2 as FQNEAQ (reference sequence). This CDR3 has 14 amino acids. The CDR3 region has the DNA TGTGCCAGCAGTGCCGGGACAGGGGGGGAAAAACTGTTTTTT. This gives the protein CASSAGTGGEKLFF.

This clone was detected ten times or more. The rearrangement joins TRBV19 to TRBJ2-2, with TRBD1 identical over 7 bases. V gave up 7 bases and J gave up 3 bases; unmatched junction bases: 5. The CDR3 totals 14 residues. The germline V gene has CDR1 LNHDA and CDR2 SQIVND (reference sequence). The CDR3 sequence is CASKGQTYTGELFF. The CDR3 coding sequence is TGTGCCAGTAAGGGACAGACCTACACCGGGGAGCTGTTTTTT.

The rearrangement joins TRBV5-1 to TRBJ2-6; D is perhaps TRBD2 (5 bases). Germline V lookup: CDR1 SGHRS, CDR2 YFSETQ. V dropped 3 bases and J dropped 1 base, with 8 bases sitting between them. The CDR3 runs 15 residues. The CDR3 sequence: CASSSGKSGANVLTF. In DNA, the CDR3 is TGCGCCAGCAGCTCCGGGAAGTCTGGGGCCAACGTCCTGACTTTC.

This rearrangement joins TRBV7-2 to TRBJ2-5, with D possibly being TRBD2 (6 bases). The ends were cut back, 3 bases at V and 5 bases at J, with 10 bases in the middle. Germline loops: CDR1 SGHTA, CDR2 FQGNSA. The CDR3 totals 13 residues. CDR3 sequence reads: CASSFRGWETQYF. For the CDR3, the DNA is TGTGCCAGCAGCTTCCGGGGGTGGGAGACCCAGTACTTC.

This chain uses TRBV7-9 with TRBJ2-1, with TRBD1 matching 9 bases. From germline, CDR1 is SEHNR and CDR2 FQNEAQ (reference sequence). Germline trimming cut 5 bases from V and 4 bases from J; bases unmatched to any gene: 12. CDR3 length: 17 residues. The CDR3 loop is CASSPPFRDRVYNEQFF. Here the CDR3 DNA reads TGTGCCAGCAGCCCTCCTTTCCGGGACAGGGTATACAATGAGCAGTTCTTC.